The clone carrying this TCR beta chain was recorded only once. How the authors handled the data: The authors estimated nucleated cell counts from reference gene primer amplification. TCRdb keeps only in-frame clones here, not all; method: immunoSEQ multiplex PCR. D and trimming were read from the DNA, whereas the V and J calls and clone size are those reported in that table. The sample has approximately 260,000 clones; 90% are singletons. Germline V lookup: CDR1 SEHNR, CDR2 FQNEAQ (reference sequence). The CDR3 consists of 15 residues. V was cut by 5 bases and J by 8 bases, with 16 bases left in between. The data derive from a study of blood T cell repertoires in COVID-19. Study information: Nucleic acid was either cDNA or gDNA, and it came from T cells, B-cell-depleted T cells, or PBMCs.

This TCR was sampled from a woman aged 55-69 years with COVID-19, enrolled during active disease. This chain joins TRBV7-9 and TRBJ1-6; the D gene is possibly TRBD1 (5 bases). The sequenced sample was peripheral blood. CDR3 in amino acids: CASSPVGGGYSPLHF. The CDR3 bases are TGTGCCAGCAGCCCAGTGGGGGGAGGGTATTCACCCCTCCACTTT. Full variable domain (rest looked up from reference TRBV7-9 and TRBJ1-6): DTGVSQNPRHKITKRGQNVTFRCDPISEHNRLYWYRQTLGQGPEFLTYFQNEAQLEKSRLLSDRFSAERPKGSFSTLEIQRTEQGDSAMYLCASSPVGGGYSPLHFGNGTRLTVT.